In its sample, the clone carrying this TCR beta chain was seen many times. The antigen is unknown. The sample is drawn from a study of neurological immune-mediated disorders. Study-level findings and limits: In HTLV-1-associated myelopathy, TCR clonal expansion was greatest, whereas multiple sclerosis had the least, falling below healthy controls. Across subjects, expanded clones had no CDR3 amino acid sequences in common, pointing to private repertoires in all groups.

TCRdb fed the 5' RACE reads into MiXCR, producing one record per CDR3 protein. In the table there are 45,000 to 50,000 distinct CDR3 sequences, 4.5% of which are singletons. There are 12 residues in the CDR3. With V trimmed by 6 bases and J by 4 bases, 3 bases remained unmatched. Germline V gives CDR1 DFQATT, CDR2 SNEGSKA (reference sequence). J is TRBJ1-2 and V is TRBV20-1; TRBD1 matches 9 bases. What was sequenced was PBMCs. The clonotype originates from a woman between 55 and 75 years old with multiple sclerosis. CDR3 in amino acids: CSAVTGGYGYTF. CDR3 DNA sequence: TGCAGTGCCGTGACAGGGGGCTATGGCTACACCTTC.